Here is one T cell receptor beta chain with its context. Its antigen is undetermined. With duration under 3 months, ophthalmopathy was active: Clinical Activity Score at least 3, NOSPECS at least 4. This sample holds PBMCs from 9.5 to 10 ml fresh peripheral blood. RNA transcripts yielded amplified TCR beta CDR3 regions. Carried out on the TCR CDR3, a first-round RT-PCR used the HTBI primer set. TCRdb passed the multiplex PCR reads through MiXCR, listing each CDR3 protein once. This table has a few hundred thousand distinct CDR3 sequences, 13% to 15% appearing once. This entry is derived from a study of T cells in Graves' hyperthyroidism and ophthalmopathy. General observations from the study: Prediction of ophthalmopathy progression came a median roughly 6.4 months pre-onset. Clonotypes that were expanded in thyroid above 0.001 mostly appeared in blood too.

V was clipped by 5 bases and J by 7 bases; unmatched bases: 3. The CDR3 runs to 13 residues. Germline loops: CDR1 SGHTA, CDR2 FQGTGA. The V gene is TRBV7-3, the J gene TRBJ2-1, with TRBD2 matching 9 bases. The clonotype originates from a woman aged 30 to 39 with Graves' ophthalmopathy. Sequencing was performed on blood. In nucleotides, the CDR3 is TGTGCCAGCAGCCCTCTAGCGGGGAATGAGCAGTTCTTC. The encoded protein is CASSPLAGNEQFF.